The 9 T cell receptor beta chains below were found in one sample sequenced in a study of shared clonotypes between healthy human individuals. Sequenced by immunoSEQ multiplex PCR; TCRdb stores in-frame clones only, minus some. The sample comprises 640,000 or so clones, about two thirds of which are singletons, and 1.8% rests with the top ten. The sequenced material came from memory CD4+ T cells sorted from blood. The subset denotes: CD45RA-negative fraction. These receptors originate from a woman aged 25 to 45 in good health.

This chain joins TRBV6-6 and TRBJ1-2; D uncertain. The CDR3 consists of 13 residues. V was pared by 6 bases and J by 2 bases, with 10 bases between. CDR1 and CDR2 (germline): MNHNY, SVGAGI (reference sequence). The CDR3 DNA reads TGTGCCAGCAGCAAGGGATCGAACTATGGCTACACCTTC. This codes for CASSKGSNYGYTF.

The chain joins TRBV28 to TRBJ2-7, with D perhaps TRBD1 (6 bases). The germline CDR1 and CDR2 sequences are MDHEN and SYDVKM. Trimming removed 4 bases at V and 4 bases at J, with 11 bases between. The CDR3 sequence is 13 residues long. The CDR3: CASSSGQWYEQYF. The CDR3 nucleotides read TGTGCCAGCAGTTCCGGACAGTGGTACGAGCAGTACTTC.

On this clone: Other DNA sequences from this sample encode an identical CDR3 as well. CDR3 sequence: CASSPAGRYGYTF. The CDR3, as DNA: TGTGCCAGCTCACCAGCAGGAAGGTATGGCTACACCTTC. The chain combines TRBV18 with TRBJ1-2; the D is unclear. Per germline, CDR1 KGHSH and CDR2 LQKENI. Trimming took 2 bases from V and 5 from J, leaving 9 bases between them. The CDR3 has 13 amino acids.

The V call is TRBV27, the J call TRBJ1-4; TRBD1 is a possible D gene (5 bases). The germline V gene encodes CDR1 MNHEY and CDR2 SMNVEV (reference sequence). V dropped 3 bases and J dropped 8 bases, with 13 bases sitting between them. CDR3 length: 14 residues. This CDR3 is CASSLGRAGEKLFF. Here the CDR3 DNA reads TGTGCCAGCAGTTTGGGCAGGGCGGGCGAAAAACTGTTTTTT.

Regarding this clone: The identical CDR3 is also encoded by other nucleotide sequences in the sample. The gene calls are TRBV6-1 and TRBJ2-5; D ambiguous. CDR3 size: 11 residues. Trimming removed 4 bases at V and 3 bases at J, with 3 bases between. In germline, CDR1 is MNHNS, CDR2 SASEGT. The CDR3 loop reads CASSVEETQYF. The CDR3 region has the DNA TGTGCCAGCAGTGTTGAAGAGACCCAGTACTTC.

The chain recombines TRBV14 with TRBJ2-5, with 12 bases identical to TRBD2. Germline CDR1 reads SGHDN; CDR2 reads FVKESK. With 6 bases clipped from V and 1 base from J, the junction kept 12 bases outside the gene matches. The CDR3 runs 18 residues. As DNA, the CDR3 is TGTGCCAGCAGTCGACTTGCACTAGCGGGAGGATTCCAAGAGACCCAGTACTTC. This sequence encodes CASSRLALAGGFQETQYF.

The chain uses TRBV28 and TRBJ2-5; no definite D call. The CDR3 has 15 residues. V lost 1 base and J 2 bases, leaving 11 bases between the germline ends. Germline V lookup: CDR1 MDHEN, CDR2 SYDVKM. CDR3 loop: CASSLSYLAQETQYF. CDR3 DNA sequence: TGTGCCAGCAGTTTATCGTACTTGGCTCAAGAGACCCAGTACTTC.

This chain uses TRBV25-1 with TRBJ2-7; the D gene is possibly TRBD2 (5 bases). The CDR3 spans 13 residues. Germline values: CDR1 MGHDK, CDR2 SYGVNS. Trimming pared 7 bases from V and 7 bases from J, leaving 17 bases between. The CDR3 sequence: CASTRPGSNEQYF. The DNA of the CDR3 is TGTGCCAGCACCCGTCCGGGATCTAATGAGCAGTACTTC.

V usage is TRBV18 and J usage is TRBJ2-2; D possibly corresponds to TRBD2 (6 bases). V lost 3 bases to trimming and J lost 6 bases, with 11 bases between them. Germline V gives CDR1 KGHSH, CDR2 LQKENI. CDR3 length equals 14 residues. The CDR3 DNA reads as TGTGCCAGCTCACCTAGTGCGGGACCCGGGGAGCTGTTTTTT. It encodes CASSPSAGPGELFF.